This T cell receptor (beta chain) was sequenced during a study of blood T cell repertoires in COVID-19. Study-level information: Samples of COVID-19 (acute and convalescent) were obtained from the United States, Italy and Spain. PBMCs, B-cell-depleted T cells, or T cells were the source of the cDNA or gDNA that made up the material.

Original processing methods: The assay estimated nucleated cells by amplifying reference gene primers. TCRdb's copy holds only in-frame clones and misses some; the assay was immunoSEQ multiplex PCR. From that table come the V and J calls and clone size; the DNA was used to work out D and trimming. The sample lists around 110,000 clones, 82% occurring once. CDR1 and CDR2 (germline): SGHRS, YFSETQ. Germline trimming cut 6 bases from V and 4 bases from J; bases unmatched to any gene: 12. There are 15 residues in the CDR3. Sequences were obtained from peripheral blood. The receptor's source is a man aged 70 or older with active or convalescent COVID-19. The chain recombines TRBV5-1 with TRBJ2-5, with 7 bases fitting TRBD2. This CDR3 reads CASKLGAGVRETQYF. The CDR3 region has the DNA TGCGCCAGCAAGCTTGGGGCGGGGGTCAGAGAGACCCAGTACTTC.